These 18 T cell receptor beta chains originate from one sample sequenced in a study of cytotoxic CD8 clonotypes in ibrutinib-treated CLL. Sequencing was performed with immunoSEQ multiplex PCR; in TCRdb, only in-frame clones are kept and a portion is missing. This table has under 300,000 clones, less than 85% appearing once. The sequences come from PBMCs, collected at disease progression, from a patient treated with ibrutinib. The receptor source for this set is a human donor with chronic lymphocytic leukemia.

The V gene is TRBV10-3, the J gene TRBJ2-1, with unresolved D. This CDR3 is 11 amino acids long. Germline CDR1 is ENHRY and CDR2 is SYGVKD. Trimming pared 6 bases from V and 9 bases from J, leaving 9 bases between. Here the CDR3 reads CAIRESSEQFF. The CDR3 nucleotides read TGTGCCATCAGAGAAAGTAGTGAGCAGTTCTTC.

This clone has ten or more counts. This sequence joins TRBV4-1 and TRBJ1-6, with 7 bases aligning to TRBD1. The ends lost 1 base at V and 7 bases at J; junction bases unmatched: 10. The CDR3 sequence is 17 residues long. Germline V gene sequence: CDR1 MGHRA, CDR2 YSYEKL. For the CDR3, the DNA is TGCGCCAGCAGCCAAGTCTTTGGAGACAGGGAGAATTCACCCCTCCACTTT. Residues: CASSQVFGDRENSPLHF.

The CDR3 coding sequence is TGCAGCGTTGAGAAGCGGTCAGAATTTAGGGGAAACACCATATATTTT. Residues: CSVEKRSEFRGNTIYF. The chain is built from TRBV29-1 and TRBJ1-3; D is undetermined. V gave up 3 bases and J gave up 4 bases, with 19 bases separating them. Germline V gives CDR1 SQVTM, CDR2 ANQGSEA. CDR3 size: 16 residues.

The genes are TRBV7-9 and TRBJ1-1; D remains unclear. Germline-derived CDR1 and CDR2 are SEHNR and FQNEAQ (reference sequence). Trimming stripped 0 bases from V and 8 bases from J, with 7 bases between. The CDR3 is made up of 12 amino acids. The CDR3 DNA reads as TGTGCCAGCAGCTTAGCCGGGTTGGAAGCTTTCTTT. Translation: CASSLAGLEAFF.

This rearrangement joins TRBV4-1 to TRBJ2-7, with D possibly TRBD1 on 5 matching bases. CDR1 and CDR2 (germline): MGHRA, YSYEKL. V lost 1 base to trimming and J lost 7 bases, with 17 bases between them. The CDR3 is 15 residues long. In DNA, the CDR3 is TGCGCCAGCAGCCAAGCGACAGCCCCCCCTGGGGAGCAGTACTTC. Protein product: CASSQATAPPGEQYF.

The chain employs TRBV7-9 and TRBJ2-1; 7 positions match TRBD1. Germline lookup yields CDR1 SEHNR and CDR2 FQNEAQ (reference sequence). The V and J ends lost 3 bases and 9 bases, in that order; junction bases with no gene match: 5. The CDR3 spans 13 residues. The chain's CDR3 is CASSLTGTAEQFF. The CDR3 nucleotides read TGTGCCAGCAGCTTGACCGGGACAGCTGAGCAGTTCTTC. The variable domain in full, completed from reference TRBV7-9 and TRBJ2-1, reads DTGVSQNPRHKITKRGQNVTFRCDPISEHNRLYWYRQTLGQGPEFLTYFQNEAQLEKSRLLSDRFSAERPKGSFSTLEIQRTEQGDSAMYLCASSLTGTAEQFFGPGTRLTVL.

This chain connects TRBV7-9 to TRBJ1-2; TRBD1 is a possible D gene (6 bases). V was trimmed by 5 bases and J by 7 bases, leaving 17 bases between them. There are 14 residues in the CDR3. CDR1 and CDR2 (germline): SEHNR, FQNEAQ (reference sequence). CDR3 nucleotide sequence: TGTGCCAGCAGCCAACTCATAGGGGGTACTGGCTACACCTTC. Translating gives CASSQLIGGTGYTF.

This chain connects TRBV27 to TRBJ2-7, with D tentatively TRBD1 or TRBD2 (5 bases each). The CDR3 is 14 amino acids. CDR1 and CDR2 (germline): MNHEY, SMNVEV (reference sequence). The ends were cut back, 3 bases at V and 0 bases at J, with 9 bases in the middle. The CDR3 region has the DNA TGTGCCAGCAGTTTCGGGGCGGTCTCCTACGAGCAGTACTTC. Its translation: CASSFGAVSYEQYF.

CDR3 DNA sequence: TGTGCCATCAGCGGGGCCCCGGGGGGCAATAGCTATGGCTACACCTTC. As protein: CAISGAPGGNSYGYTF. The chain uses TRBV10-3 and TRBJ1-2, with D possibly TRBD1 on 6 matching bases. Trimming cost V 6 bases and J 4 bases, with 21 bases left between them. The CDR3 covers 16 residues. CDR1 and CDR2 from the germline V gene are ENHRY and SYGVKD.

The chain is built from TRBV5-1 and TRBJ1-1; no clear D. Trimming removed 2 bases from V and 0 bases from J, with 8 bases in between. CDR3 length: 14 residues. Germline CDR1 and CDR2: SGHRS and YFSETQ. For the CDR3, the DNA is TGCGCCAGCAGCTTTTACCTGATGAACACTGAAGCTTTCTTT. Amino acids: CASSFYLMNTEAFF. Combining the CDR3 with reference TRBV5-1 and TRBJ1-1 gives the whole variable domain KAGVTQTPRYLIKTRGQQVTLSCSPISGHRSVSWYQQTPGQGLQFLFEYFSETQRNKGNFPGRFSGRQFSNSRSEMNVSTLELGDSALYLCASSFYLMNTEAFFGQGTRLTVV.

This rearrangement joins TRBV7-3 to TRBJ2-7; maybe TRBD2 (6 bases). Germline V gene lookup returns CDR1 SGHTA and CDR2 FQGTGA. The CDR3 has 14 amino acids. V was shortened by 5 bases and J by 2 bases, with 13 bases between the two germline ends. The CDR3 reads CASSPGGVPYEQYF. In DNA form, the CDR3 reads TGTGCCAGCAGCCCCGGCGGGGTCCCCTACGAGCAGTACTTC.

This clone turned up a few times. The J gene is TRBJ1-5, the V gene TRBV9, with D maybe TRBD1 (5 bases). The germline V and J ends were trimmed by 2 bases and 3 bases, with 12 bases remaining between them. CDR1 and CDR2 from the germline V gene are SGDLS and YYNGEE. The CDR3 consists of 15 residues. CDR3 bases: TGTGCCAGCAGCGTTGAGGGACTGAACAATCAGCCCCAGCATTTT. Translating gives CASSVEGLNNQPQHF.

Concerning this clone: This CDR3 is also generated by other DNA sequences in the sample. The chain combines TRBV4-1 with TRBJ2-5; D may be TRBD1 or TRBD2 (5 bases each). Germline assignment: CDR1 MGHRA and CDR2 YSYEKL. This CDR3 is built from 14 residues. Trimming took 0 bases from V and 2 from J, leaving 7 bases between them. The chain's CDR3 is CASSQDWGQETQYF. CDR3 nucleotides: TGCGCCAGCAGCCAAGATTGGGGGCAAGAGACCCAGTACTTC.

V usage is TRBV28 and J usage is TRBJ2-5; no clear D. Trimming cost V 1 base and J 3 bases, with 9 bases left between them. Germline values: CDR1 MDHEN, CDR2 SYDVKM. This CDR3 is built from 14 residues. CDR3 bases: TGTGCCAGCAGTTTATCCGACATGAAAGAGACCCAGTACTTC. This sequence encodes CASSLSDMKETQYF.

This chain joins TRBV2 and TRBJ2-3; tentatively, D is TRBD2 (6 bases). V gave up 3 bases and J gave up 5 bases, with 21 bases separating them. The germline CDR1 and CDR2 sequences are SNHLY and FYNNEI. CDR3 size: 17 residues. The CDR3 spells CASSDLWTTEAGDTQYF. Written as DNA, the CDR3 is TGTGCCAGCAGTGATTTGTGGACTACGGAGGCGGGAGATACGCAGTATTTT.

The genes are TRBV2 and TRBJ2-7, with a tentative D call TRBD2 (6 bases). The CDR3 has 16 residues. Between the trimmed V and J ends, which lost 8 bases and 3 bases, there was a span of 23 bases. Per the germline V gene, CDR1 is SNHLY and CDR2 is FYNNEI. CDR3 sequence: CASGPDRGLVGYEQYF. For the CDR3, the DNA is TGTGCCAGCGGACCCGACCGGGGACTGGTGGGCTACGAGCAGTACTTC. Using reference TRBV2 and TRBJ2-7 for the parts outside the CDR3, the full variable domain is EPEVTQTPSHQVTQMGQEVILRCVPISNHLYFYWYRQILGQKVEFLVSFYNNEISEKSEIFDDQFSVERPDGSNFTLKIRSTKLEDSAMYFCASGPDRGLVGYEQYFGPGTRLTVT.

This chain uses TRBV5-5 with TRBJ2-1; D may be TRBD2 (7 bases). V was clipped by 4 bases and J by 0 bases, with 11 bases between them. CDR3 length: 15 residues. The germline V gene has CDR1 SGHKS and CDR2 YYEKEE (reference sequence). The CDR3 DNA reads as TGTGCCAGCAGCCGGGGGGCAGACTCCTACAATGAGCAGTTCTTC. Translating it yields CASSRGADSYNEQFF.

In its sample, this clone was seen once. The CDR3 nucleotides read TGTGCCAGCAGTTACTCGAAAGGGCCGGGCGGGGAGCTGTTTTTT. It encodes CASSYSKGPGGELFF. The gene calls are TRBV6-5 and TRBJ2-2; no firm D call. Germline assignment: CDR1 MNHEY and CDR2 SVGAGI. This CDR3 comprises 15 residues. Trimming stripped 0 bases from V and 7 bases from J, with 12 bases between.